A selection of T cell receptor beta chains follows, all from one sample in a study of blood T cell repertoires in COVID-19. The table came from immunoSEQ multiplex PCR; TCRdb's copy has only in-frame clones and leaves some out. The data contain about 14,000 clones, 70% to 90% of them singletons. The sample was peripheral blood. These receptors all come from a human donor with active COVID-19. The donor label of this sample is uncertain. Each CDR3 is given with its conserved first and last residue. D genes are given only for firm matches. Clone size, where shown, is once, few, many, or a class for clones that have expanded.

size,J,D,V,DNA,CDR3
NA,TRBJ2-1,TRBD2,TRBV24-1,TGTGCCACCAGTGATTCTAGCGGGGGAAACAATGAGCAGTTCTTC,CATSDSSGGNNEQFF
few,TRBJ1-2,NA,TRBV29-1,TGCAGCGTTGAAGTCCACGGCAGGGATGGCTACACCTTC,CSVEVHGRDGYTF
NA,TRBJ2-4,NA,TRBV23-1,TGCGCCAGCAGTCAGAGGACACCTAAGTTTCTAGCCAAAAACATTCAGTACTTC,CASSQRTPKFLAKNIQYF
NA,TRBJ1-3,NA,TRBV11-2,TGTGCCAGCAACCTGGGGCGCGGTGGAAACACCATATATTTT,CASNLGRGGNTIYF
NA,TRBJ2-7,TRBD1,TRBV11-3,TGTGCCAGCAGCTTGGGACAGAATGTTCTCGAGCAGTACTTC,CASSLGQNVLEQYF
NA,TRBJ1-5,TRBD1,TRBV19,TGTGCCAGTAGCTACCCAGGGGGCGGTCAGCCCCAGCATTTT,CASSYPGGGQPQHF
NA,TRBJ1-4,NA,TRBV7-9,TGTGCCAGCAGCCTAATGACAGCTAATGAAAAACTGTTTTTT,CASSLMTANEKLFF
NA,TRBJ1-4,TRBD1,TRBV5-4,TGTGCCAGCAGCCAGCAGGGGACAGCAACTAATGAAAAACTGTTTTTT,CASSQQGTATNEKLFF
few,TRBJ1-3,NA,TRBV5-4,TGTGCCAGCAGCTCACAACAGGCGGGAAACACCATATATTTT,CASSSQQAGNTIYF
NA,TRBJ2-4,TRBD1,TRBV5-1,TGCGCCAGCAGCTTGGACCGACAGGGAATAGCCAAAAACATTCAGTACTTC,CASSLDRQGIAKNIQYF
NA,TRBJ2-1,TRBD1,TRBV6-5,TGTGCCAGCAGCAAGACAGGGCGTCGCCCTAATGAGCAGTTCTTC,CASSKTGRRPNEQFF
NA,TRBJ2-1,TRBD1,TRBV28,TGTGCCAGCAGTTTACAGGGGGCCCACAATGAGCAGTTCTTC,CASSLQGAHNEQFF
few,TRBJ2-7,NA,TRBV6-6,TGTGCCAGCAGTTACTCGACTGGCGAGCAGTACTTC,CASSYSTGEQYF
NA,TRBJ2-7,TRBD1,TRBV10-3,TGTGCCACCCTCTCAGGGGGCCGCTACGAGCAGTACTTC,CATLSGGRYEQYF
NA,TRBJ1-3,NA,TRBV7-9,TGTGCCAGCAGCTTAGAGTCCGGTGGTGGAAACACCATATATTTT,CASSLESGGGNTIYF
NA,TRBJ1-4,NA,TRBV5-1,TGCGCCAGCAGCCGGCAGAACCCGGGGGATGAAAAACTGTTTTTT,CASSRQNPGDEKLFF